Listed here are 17 T cell receptor beta chains from one sample, sequenced in a study of blood T cell repertoires in COVID-19. This table comes from immunoSEQ multiplex PCR, and its TCRdb copy is limited to in-frame clones, with some not included. The sample consists of about 69,000 clones, about nine tenths of them appearing once. Sequencing was carried out using peripheral blood. Receptors were obtained from a young man with acute or convalescent COVID-19.

This chain uses TRBV6-5 with TRBJ1-1; D unclear. There are 15 residues in the CDR3. Germline assignment: CDR1 MNHEY and CDR2 SVGAGI. Trimming removed 0 bases from V and 2 bases from J, with 10 bases in between. The CDR3 reads CASSYSLRVNTEAFF. Here the CDR3 DNA reads TGTGCCAGCAGTTACTCCCTCCGAGTAAACACTGAAGCTTTCTTT.

The chain has TRBV6-1 and TRBJ2-7; D is possibly TRBD2 (7 bases). The CDR3 totals 16 residues. V dropped 2 bases and J dropped 3 bases, with 17 bases sitting between them. Germline CDR1 and CDR2: MNHNS and SASEGT. The CDR3 sequence: CASSERGGALGYEQYF. The CDR3 bases are TGTGCCAGCAGTGAACGTGGGGGGGCGCTGGGCTACGAGCAGTACTTC.

The rearrangement links TRBV9 to TRBJ2-1; D is unresolved. Germline V gives CDR1 SGDLS, CDR2 YYNGEE. The CDR3 is made up of 16 amino acids. The ends were cut back, 4 bases at V and 1 base at J, with 15 bases in the middle. CDR3 sequence reads: CASSTNNRNSYNEQFF. The CDR3 DNA reads as TGTGCCAGCAGCACCAATAACAGAAATTCCTACAATGAGCAGTTCTTC.

The chain joins TRBV6-2 or TRBV6-3 to TRBJ1-1; 7 bases are shared with TRBD1. This CDR3 region has 16 residues. The V and J ends lost 4 bases and 5 bases, in that order; junction bases with no gene match: 13. CDR1 and CDR2 (germline): MNHEY, SVGEGT. DNA for the CDR3: TGTGCCAGCAGTTCTCGACAGGGTGGAGGGAGGACTGAAGCTTTCTTT. It translates to CASSSRQGGGRTEAFF.

This clone occurred once. The V and J genes are TRBV5-1 and TRBJ1-6; 7 positions agree with TRBD1. The J segment lost 3 bases and the V segment lost 4 bases, leaving 10 bases of the junction unmatched. This CDR3 has 17 amino acids. Looked up from germline, CDR1 is SGHRS and CDR2 is YFSETQ. The CDR3 DNA follows: TGCGCCAGCAGCATAGGGACAGTAGAATTCTATAATTCACCCCTCCACTTT. Protein: CASSIGTVEFYNSPLHF.

The chain carries TRBV6-6 and TRBJ2-3, with 7 bases that match TRBD1. The CDR3 sequence is 14 residues long. V lost 6 bases to trimming and J lost 1 base; unmatched junction nucleotides: 4. Germline assignment: CDR1 MNHNY and CDR2 SVGAGI (reference sequence). CDR3 sequence reads: CASSSTGGTDTQYF. The CDR3 nucleotides read TGTGCCAGCAGCTCCACAGGGGGCACAGATACGCAGTATTTT.

This clone appeared a single time. The chain couples TRBV15 to TRBJ1-2; the match to TRBD1 covers 8 bases. Germline values: CDR1 LNHNV, CDR2 YYDKDF (reference sequence). Trimming took 1 base from V and 4 from J; bases not matched to a gene: 2. The CDR3 is 14 residues long. The chain's CDR3 is CATSRGQGSYGYTF. The CDR3 DNA is TGTGCCACCAGCAGAGGACAGGGGAGCTATGGCTACACCTTC.

This clone was found once. The chain joins TRBV2 to TRBJ2-1, with a weak D call TRBD1 (6 bases). The ends were cut back, 7 bases at V and 0 bases at J, with 19 bases in the middle. CDR1 is SNHLY and CDR2 is FYNNEI in the germline V gene. The CDR3 covers 17 residues. CDR3 coding DNA: TGTGCCAGCACGGGACACATACTCTGGAGCTCCTACAATGAGCAGTTCTTC. As protein: CASTGHILWSSYNEQFF.

The DNA of the CDR3 is TGCAGCGTTGACGGGGTTGGACAGGGTTCGGCCGGGGAGCTGTTTTTT. Protein product: CSVDGVGQGSAGELFF. The V call is TRBV29-1, the J call TRBJ2-2; 8 bases agree with TRBD1. With V trimmed by 3 bases and J by 6 bases, 12 bases remained unmatched. Germline CDR1 is SQVTM and CDR2 is ANQGSEA. This CDR3 is 16 amino acids long.

The chain couples TRBV27 to TRBJ2-1; D might be TRBD2 (7 bases). Germline CDR1 and CDR2: MNHEY and SMNVEV (reference sequence). The CDR3 has 16 residues. V was shortened by 5 bases and J by 8 bases, with 22 bases between the two germline ends. The CDR3 reads CASSALGGGSIHEQFF. For the CDR3, the DNA is TGTGCCAGCAGTGCCCTCGGGGGCGGGAGTATCCATGAGCAGTTCTTC.

The chain couples TRBV19 to TRBJ1-2; maybe TRBD1 (5 bases). The CDR3 consists of 13 residues. V lost 4 bases to trimming and J lost 10 bases, with 16 bases between them. Germline V lookup: CDR1 LNHDA, CDR2 SQIVND (reference sequence). The chain's CDR3 is CASSTTGRGTYTF. CDR3 sequence (DNA): TGTGCCAGTAGTACGACCGGACGCGGGACCTACACCTTC.

Here the CDR3 reads CASSQGTRDGSPLHF. As DNA, the CDR3 is TGTGCCAGCAGCCAGGGGACCCGAGACGGCTCACCCCTCCACTTT. The chain uses TRBV7-6 and TRBJ1-6, with D possibly TRBD1 on 6 matching bases. The CDR3 length is 15 residues. V shed 5 bases and J shed 10 bases, with 18 bases lying between them. Germline loops: CDR1 SGHVS, CDR2 FNYEAQ.

With respect to this clone: At the DNA level, this CDR3 is encoded by other sequences in the same sample as well. The chain uses TRBV5-6 and TRBJ2-3, with unresolved D. V lost 4 bases to trimming and J lost 2 bases, with 11 bases between them. CDR1 is SGHDT, CDR2 YYEEEE, per germline. This CDR3 contains 14 residues. CDR3 DNA sequence: TGTGCCAGCAGCCTAGGAGCCCACACAGATACGCAGTATTTT. Protein: CASSLGAHTDTQYF.

Only a few counts were recorded for this clone. The chain joins TRBV9 to TRBJ2-7; 8 bases agree with TRBD1. There are 15 residues in the CDR3. The ends lost 0 bases at V and 2 bases at J; junction bases unmatched: 4. Germline values: CDR1 SGDLS, CDR2 YYNGEE. CDR3 nucleotides: TGTGCCAGCAGCGTAGCTGGACAGGGCCCCTACGAGCAGTACTTC. Its translation: CASSVAGQGPYEQYF.

This sequence joins TRBV30 and TRBJ2-3; D gene unclear. The V end lost 0 bases, the J end lost 5 bases, and 6 bases lay between the germline ends. Looked up from germline, CDR1 is GTSNPN and CDR2 is SVGIG (reference sequence). This CDR3 is 12 amino acids long. The CDR3 sequence is CAWSVLLDTQYF. For the CDR3, the DNA is TGTGCCTGGAGTGTACTTTTAGATACGCAGTATTTT.

The chain links TRBV3-1 (or the pseudogene TRBV3-2) to TRBJ2-1, with TRBD1 matching 7 bases. V lost 5 bases to trimming and J lost 3 bases; unmatched junction nucleotides: 4. The CDR3 has 14 residues. Germline CDR1 LGHDT, CDR2 YNNKEL (reference sequence). CDR3 sequence reads: CASSFGQDYNEQFF. CDR3 sequence (DNA): TGTGCCAGCAGCTTTGGACAGGACTACAATGAGCAGTTCTTC.

This clone was observed a few times. The genes are TRBV7-2 and TRBJ2-4; 7 positions match TRBD1. The CDR3 is made up of 15 amino acids. V lost 5 bases to trimming and J lost 1 base; unmatched junction nucleotides: 5. The germline V gene has CDR1 SGHTA and CDR2 FQGNSA. The CDR3 DNA sequence: TGTGCCAGCAGCGAATCGACAGGGGCCAAAAACATTCAGTACTTC. It is translated as CASSESTGAKNIQYF.